This TCR beta chain was obtained from a study of radiotherapy plus CTLA-4 blockade in lung cancer (dated 2018 in TCRdb). Study-level background: Objective responses occurred in more than 15% of enrolled patients, and under 40% achieved disease control.

The study at large found these results: The strongest predictors of response were reported to be early dynamic shifts in blood T cell clones along with a rise in serum interferon-beta following radiation. TCR clones derived from tumors expanded in peripheral blood after treatment with radiotherapy and ipilimumab.

Receptor libraries were prepared by the immunoSEQ multiplex PCR assay. TCRdb retrieved this table from immuneACCESS and kept in-frame rearrangements only. Not all clones are present; in checked studies, unresolved V genes account for under half, and no reason is known for the remainder. In this sample the table shows tens of thousands of clones, roughly 86% of which occur a single time. The ten largest clones capture 16% of the sample. Focal radiation therapy combined with CTLA-4 blockade (ipilimumab) was tested in patients with chemo-refractory metastatic non-small-cell lung cancer. The cysteine opens and the phenylalanine closes a CDR3 of 15 amino acids. The CDR3 DNA has 45 bases and is translated from base 1. Relative to germline, V is 2 bases shorter and J is 4 bases shorter, with 13 bases between their ends. According to the germline V gene, CDR1 reads SGDLS and CDR2 reads YYNGEE. Of note for this clone: The antigen this receptor binds is unknown. Nothing much larger sits one base from this clone, and base qualities are not available.

Rearrangement joined TRBV9 to TRBJ2-1; the D gene remains uncertain. The source of this sequence is a human donor with non-small cell lung cancer that progressed on radiotherapy plus ipilimumab. The sample here was peripheral blood, taken from a patient treated with radiotherapy plus ipilimumab. The DNA sequence follows: TGTGCCAGCAGCGTGGCTGGAGCTAGGTACAATGAGCAGTTCTTC. Translated, this is CASSVAGARYNEQFF.